The sequence of this T cell receptor beta chain was determined in a study of T cells in tuberculosis. General observations from the study: The TCR-beta difference was not significant; alpha differences partly reflected length.

As to this clone: Its antigen is still unknown.

Each clinical donor contributed on average around 92,000 T cells from unsorted cryopreserved PBMC. The assay was immunoSEQ multiplex PCR, and TCRdb's table has in-frame clones only and misses some. This sample yields about 43,000 clones, of which roughly 94% are seen a single time; less than 2% belongs to the top ten. The CDR3 covers 16 residues. The germline V gene has CDR1 MDHEN and CDR2 SYDVKM. With 6 bases clipped from V and 4 bases from J, the junction kept 12 bases outside the gene matches. The gene calls are TRBV28 and TRBJ2-7, with 10 nucleotides matching TRBD1. The TCR was taken from a donor aged 10-30 years with latent tuberculosis or without tuberculosis infection. Some clones in this sample may be carry-over from other donors' samples. The sample was PBMCs. This CDR3 is CASRPRDRGVRYEQYF. Here the CDR3 DNA reads TGTGCCAGCAGACCGCGGGACAGGGGAGTTCGGTACGAGCAGTACTTC.